This T cell receptor (beta chain) was captured in a study of OX40 agonist ivuxolimab in advanced cancers. The overall study: Dose-escalation patients suffered from hepatocellular carcinoma, melanoma, renal cell or head and neck cancer. Overall study findings and caveats: Expanded peripheral T cell antigen specificity was not determined. Among the least clonally expanded were partial responders at 0.1-3.0 mg/kg.

Any history of autoimmune disease or systemic immunosuppression disqualified patients. Only in-frame clones appear in the TCRdb table, and some are missing; sequencing was by immunoSEQ multiplex PCR. The repertoire holds 35,000 to 55,000 clones, roughly 82% seen once, with 2% to 2.5% in the top ten. For this clone: The antigen is undetermined.

Germline CDR1 reads SGHAT; CDR2 reads FQDESV (reference sequence). CDR3 size: 14 residues. V shed 5 bases and J shed 1 base, with 11 bases lying between them. The clonotype originates from an adult with an advanced solid tumor such as melanoma, head and neck, liver or kidney cancer. This chain joins TRBV11-1 and TRBJ1-1; D gene uncertain. The sequenced sample was CD4+ or CD8+ T cells sorted from blood, obtained in a trial of the OX40 agonist ivuxolimab. Written as DNA, the CDR3 is TGTGCCAGCAGCCCTCCGGGGAAGAACACTGAAGCTTTCTTT. Its translation: CASSPPGKNTEAFF.